Included here is one T cell receptor (beta chain) sequence, with context. Here immunoSEQ multiplex PCR was the method, and the copy in TCRdb shows in-frame clones only, minus some. The data show some 2.1 million clones, with about 95% seen just once and roughly 1% held by the top ten. The data derive from a study of shared clonotypes between healthy human individuals. At the level of the study: A few men and a couple of women, aged 18 to 49, were donors. Plates per donor: three CD4 naive, three CD4 memory, two CD8 naive, one CD8 memory.

The naive CD8 fraction comprised CD45RO-negative cells positively selected for CCR7 and excluded terminally differentiated effector memory CD45RA+ cells. The receptor was derived from a man younger than 30 in good health. The material sequenced was naive CD8+ T cells sorted from blood.

The CDR3 bases are TGCGCCAGCAGCTTGGCCGGGCGCGGATTCTACGGAGAGACCCAGTACTTC. Amino acids: CASSLAGRGFYGETQYF. The V and J genes are TRBV5-1 and TRBJ2-5; no reliable D call. From germline, CDR1 is SGHRS and CDR2 YFSETQ. CDR3 size: 17 residues. V was pared by 0 bases and J by 4 bases, with 19 bases between.